The next 10 T cell receptor beta chains were all read from a single sample in a study of cytomegalovirus exposure and HLA in healthy donors. PCR involved 60 Vbeta and 13 Jbeta primers. Some clones are missing from TCRdb's copy, which holds only in-frame ones; the method was immunoSEQ multiplex PCR. The sample has about 84,000 clones; about 60% are singletons. The sequenced material came from PBMCs. The receptors stem from a woman aged 40 to 50 in good health and CMV-seropositive.

In regard to this clone: The conserved closing phenylalanine or tryptophan is absent in this CDR3, likely reflecting a read error. The DNA is left out, because the CDR3 cannot be placed on it with certainty; the CDR3 is given as TCRdb lists it. The rearrangement uses TRBV7-2 and TRBJ1-2; TRBD1 is taken as the D call from the table, unchecked against the DNA. CDR1 SGHTA and CDR2 FQGNSA come from the germline V gene. 12 amino acids form the CDR3, both terminal residues included. The chain's CDR3 is CASSSSGTALTL.

The chain couples TRBV5-4 to TRBJ2-1; TRBD1 matches at 9 bases. CDR1 is SGHNT, CDR2 YYREEE, per germline (reference sequence). There are 15 residues in the CDR3. With V trimmed by 4 bases and J by 5 bases, 7 bases remained unmatched. CDR3 coding DNA: TGTGCCAGCAGCCCGGACAGGGGAACGGACAATGAGCAGTTCTTC. Its translation is CASSPDRGTDNEQFF.

The chain uses TRBV7-9 and TRBJ1-1, with TRBD1 as a possible D gene (5 bases). Deletions cut 5 bases from V and 9 bases from J, with 22 bases between. Looked up from germline, CDR1 is SEHNR and CDR2 is FQNEAQ (reference sequence). The CDR3 covers 15 residues. CDR3 in amino acids: CASSPLGAIWAKAFF. The CDR3 DNA sequence: TGTGCCAGCAGCCCGCTAGGGGCCATTTGGGCCAAAGCTTTCTTT.

This sequence joins TRBV6-5 and TRBJ2-3; 7 nucleotides agree with TRBD2. Germline V gene data show CDR1 as MNHEY and CDR2 as SVGAGI. V shed 5 bases, J shed 0 bases, and the junction held 5 bases outside the gene matches. The CDR3 contains 15 residues. CDR3 in DNA: TGTGCCAGCAGTCGCAGCGGGACTAGCACAGATACGCAGTATTTT. It is translated as CASSRSGTSTDTQYF.

This clone was seen only a few times. The rearrangement links TRBV5-4 to TRBJ2-3, with TRBD2 matching 9 bases. The CDR3 extends over 17 amino acids. V shed 1 base and J 5 bases; nucleotides not matched to a gene: 11. Germline V gene data show CDR1 as SGHNT and CDR2 as YYREEE (reference sequence). The CDR3 DNA is TGTGCCAGCAGCTTGAAACGCGGGAGGGGGGGGAAAGATACGCAGTATTTT. This translates into CASSLKRGRGGKDTQYF.

V is TRBV29-1 and J is TRBJ2-3, with D possibly being TRBD1 (7 bases). Germline CDR1 reads SQVTM; CDR2 reads ANQGSEA. V lost 5 bases to trimming and J lost 0 bases, with 12 bases between them. This CDR3 is 14 amino acids long. The CDR3 DNA reads TGCAGCGTTCGTTCAGGGGGGAGCACAGATACGCAGTATTTT. Its protein product is CSVRSGGSTDTQYF.

The chain uses TRBV6-1 and TRBJ1-1, with D possibly TRBD1 on 5 matching bases. Germline CDR1 reads MNHNS; CDR2 reads SASEGT. The CDR3 consists of 14 residues. Trimming pared 1 base from V and 4 bases from J, leaving 10 bases between. DNA for the CDR3: TGTGCCAGCAGTGAAGTACCCGGGGGCACTGAAGCTTTCTTT. This encodes CASSEVPGGTEAFF.

This clone has a handful of counts. The genes are TRBV4-3 and TRBJ1-2; 7 positions match TRBD1. This CDR3 is built from 18 residues. CDR1 and CDR2 from the germline V gene are LGHNA and YSLEER. Unmatched junction bases numbered 14, after V lost 0 bases and J lost 4 bases. This chain's CDR3 is CASSQDGVSSWTGYGYTF. CDR3 coding DNA: TGCGCCAGCAGCCAAGATGGGGTTTCATCATGGACAGGCTATGGCTACACCTTC.

This clone was picked up a small number of times. The V and J genes are TRBV28 and TRBJ1-1; TRBD1 agrees at 9 bases. V lost 8 bases and J lost 1; bases outside the gene matches: 14. Germline CDR1 and CDR2: MDHEN and SYDVKM. The CDR3 loop spans 17 amino acids. CDR3 DNA: TGTGCCAGCGGAACTAGACAGGGGGTTCTGGGGAACACTGAAGCTTTCTTT. Its protein is CASGTRQGVLGNTEAFF.

The table lists this clone with a count of one. The chain is built from TRBV2 and TRBJ1-1; a possible D gene is TRBD1 (5 bases). Germline V gene sequence: CDR1 SNHLY, CDR2 FYNNEI. The CDR3 runs 13 residues. V was clipped by 6 bases and J by 8 bases, with 16 bases between them. CDR3 loop: CASSASGAGEAFF. DNA for the CDR3: TGTGCCAGCAGCGCCTCCGGGGCGGGAGAAGCTTTCTTT.